Below, 10 T cell receptor beta chains from the same sample are listed, as sequenced in a study of TIL therapy for anti-PD-1-resistant metastatic lung cancer. This sample's time point: pre-treatment sample, taken before nivolumab and TIL therapy. Tumor tissue came from excised metastases, mostly pleural nodules or supraclavicular lymph nodes. The libraries were made with immunoSEQ v3. The data were produced by immunoSEQ multiplex PCR, yet TCRdb's version contains in-frame clones alone and is incomplete. The sample records about 50,000 clones, around 64% being singletons. The sample here was tumor tissue, taken at baseline. All receptors derive from a person aged 25-80 years with non-small cell lung cancer.

The J gene is TRBJ2-4, the V gene TRBV7-2; no clear D. The CDR3 extends over 12 amino acids. V lost 1 base and J 6 bases, leaving 4 bases between the germline ends. From germline, CDR1 is SGHTA and CDR2 FQGNSA. The CDR3 spells CASSLDGNIQYF. The CDR3 DNA reads as TGTGCCAGCAGCTTAGATGGAAACATTCAGTACTTC.

The genes are TRBV7-2 and TRBJ2-3; D unclear. Germline assignment: CDR1 SGHTA and CDR2 FQGNSA. The CDR3 has 16 residues. V was shortened by 5 bases and J by 0 bases, with 15 bases between the two germline ends. CDR3 DNA: TGTGCCAGCAGCGCCAAGGTCCGGGTGAGCACAGATACGCAGTATTTT. This codes for CASSAKVRVSTDTQYF.

This clone was recorded a few times. The CDR3: CAIEDRAQGLYGYTF. CDR3 sequence (DNA): TGTGCCATCGAGGACAGGGCCCAGGGGCTATATGGCTACACCTTC. V usage is TRBV28 and J usage is TRBJ1-2; 8 bases map to TRBD1. The CDR3 runs to 15 residues. The V segment lost 10 bases and the J segment 5 bases; nucleotides outside the gene matches: 15. Germline-derived CDR1 and CDR2 are MDHEN and SYDVKM.

This clone was seen a handful of times. The rearrangement joins TRBV30 to TRBJ1-6; the match to TRBD1 covers 7 bases. The J segment lost 13 bases and the V segment lost 4 bases, leaving 10 bases of the junction unmatched. This CDR3 has 13 amino acids. Germline V gene lookup returns CDR1 GTSNPN and CDR2 SVGIG (reference sequence). CDR3 amino acids: CAWILDRISPLHF. The DNA of the CDR3 is TGTGCCTGGATCTTGGACAGGATCAGTCCCCTCCACTTT.

This clone occurred once. This chain joins TRBV6-1 and TRBJ2-3; TRBD2 matches at 7 bases. Trimming cost V 2 bases and J 2 bases; bases outside gene matches: 7. Germline V gene data show CDR1 as MNHNS and CDR2 as SASEGT. This CDR3 has 16 amino acids. CDR3 protein: CASSEYRGGSTDTQYF. The CDR3 DNA is TGTGCCAGCAGTGAATACCGCGGGGGATCCACAGATACGCAGTATTTT.

CDR3 in amino acids: CASSQVSDYGYTF. DNA for the CDR3: TGCGCCAGCAGCCAAGTCTCTGACTATGGCTACACCTTC. The gene calls are TRBV4-3 and TRBJ1-2, with D unclear. Germline values: CDR1 LGHNA, CDR2 YSLEER. Trimming pared 1 base from V and 3 bases from J, leaving 6 bases between. The CDR3 loop spans 13 amino acids.

The genes are TRBV19 and TRBJ1-1; 8 bases align to TRBD1. The V and J ends lost 4 bases and 4 bases, in that order; junction bases with no gene match: 5. CDR1 and CDR2 (germline): LNHDA, SQIVND (reference sequence). This CDR3 region has 14 residues. This CDR3 reads CASSTTGTGTEAFF. The CDR3 DNA is TGTGCCAGTAGTACCACAGGGACAGGCACTGAAGCTTTCTTT.

This chain links TRBV21-1 with TRBJ2-2; TRBD1 was called by the table and not checked on the DNA. TRBV21-1 is noted as a pseudogene. CDR3 length equals 17 residues. The CDR3 DNA reads TGTGCCAGCAGCAAAGCGCTCGAACAGCTTTACACCGGGGAGCTGTTTTTT. It translates to CASSKALEQLYTGELFF.

The chain joins TRBV11-3 to TRBJ2-5, with 7 bases identical to TRBD2. Germline V gives CDR1 SGHNT, CDR2 YENEEA. The V segment lost 1 base and the J segment 6 bases; nucleotides outside the gene matches: 11. This CDR3 comprises 16 residues. The CDR3 loop reads CASSLGGGRSLKTQYF. As DNA, the CDR3 is TGTGCCAGCAGCTTAGGGGGAGGGAGATCACTGAAGACCCAGTACTTC.

The chain is built from TRBV4-1 and TRBJ2-7, with 10 bases lining up with TRBD2. V dropped 5 bases and J dropped 1; count of bases not matched to a gene: 5. The CDR3 length is 15 residues. Germline CDR1 and CDR2: MGHRA and YSYEKL. The CDR3 coding sequence is TGCGCCAGCAGCAGCCAGACTAGCGGGTCCTACGAGCAGTACTTC. Its protein product is CASSSQTSGSYEQYF.